These T cell receptor beta chains were read from a single sample in a study of cytomegalovirus exposure and HLA in healthy donors. Profiled with immunoSEQ multiplex PCR; TCRdb holds only in-frame clones, not every one. The sample lists roughly 180,000 clones, 70% to 80% occurring once. Source material: PBMCs. These receptors were taken from a female donor in good health and CMV-seronegative. CDR3s include the opening cysteine and the closing phenylalanine or tryptophan. Fields, in order: J gene, D gene, V gene, clone size, CDR3 DNA, CDR3 protein. A D gene is named only where the DNA matches it firmly. Clone sizes are given selectively: once, few, many, or a class where the clone is expanded.

>TRBJ2-7|.|TRBV4-2|.
TGTGCCAGCAGCCCAGGGAGGAGCTCCTACGAGCAGTACTTC
CASSPGRSSYEQYF
>TRBJ1-1|.|TRBV19|.
TGTGCCAGTACCCTGGGCCGAGGGAGGGGGAACACTGAAGCTTTCTTT
CASTLGRGRGNTEAFF
>TRBJ1-1|TRBD1|TRBV14|.
TGTGCCAGCAGCCCCCCGGACAGGGGAGCTTTCTTT
CASSPPDRGAFF
>TRBJ2-5|.|TRBV5-1|.
TGCGCCAGCAGCCCCCGGGACACACAAGAGACCCAGTACTTC
CASSPRDTQETQYF
>TRBJ1-5|.|TRBV5-1|.
TGCGCCAGCAGCCCAGGGGAAGGAAATCAGCCCCAGCATTTT
CASSPGEGNQPQHF
>TRBJ1-3|.|TRBV11-1|.
TGTGCCAGCAGCTTGTCCTATCGGAGAGGAAACACCATATATTTT
CASSLSYRRGNTIYF
>TRBJ1-5|.|TRBV19|.
TGTGCCAGTAGTATAGACAAGACAGCTAGCAATCAGCCCCAGCATTTT
CASSIDKTASNQPQHF
>TRBJ2-2|.|TRBV9|once
TGTGCCAGCAGCGTAGCTGGCCCAGGTAGCACCGGGGAGCTGTTTTTT
CASSVAGPGSTGELFF
>TRBJ1-1|.|TRBV6-5|.
TGTGCCAGCAGTGATCGAGCTGGCACTGAAGCTTTCTTT
CASSDRAGTEAFF
>TRBJ2-3|TRBD2|TRBV7-2|.
TGTGCCAGCAGCCCGAGTAGCGGGAGGACAGATACGCAGTATTTT
CASSPSSGRTDTQYF
>TRBJ2-1|TRBD2|TRBV27|few
TGTGCCAGCAGTCCCTTCTCCGGGACTAGCGGCCCCAATGAGCAGTTCTTC
CASSPFSGTSGPNEQFF
>TRBJ2-7|TRBD2|TRBV7-2|.
TGTGCCAGCAGCTTATCGAGTGTGGGAGCGGGGCCCTCCCACGAGCAGTACTTC
CASSLSSVGAGPSHEQYF
>TRBJ1-5|TRBD1|TRBV4-3|few
TGCGCCAGCAGCCCTGACAGGGGGCACAGCAATCAGCCCCAGCATTTT
CASSPDRGHSNQPQHF
>TRBJ2-7|.|TRBV28|few
TGTGCCAGCAGCTATGCCAGGGTCTACGAGCAGTACTTC
CASSYARVYEQYF
>TRBJ2-7|TRBD1|TRBV7-6|.
TGTGCCAGCAGCCAGGGACAGGCCCCTTTCGACGAGCAGTACTTC
CASSQGQAPFDEQYF
>TRBJ2-2|.|TRBV11-2|.
TGTGCCAGCAGCTTATTAGCCGCGGGAAAGGGGGAGCTGTTTTTT
CASSLLAAGKGELFF
>TRBJ1-2|TRBD1|TRBV7-8|.
TGTGCCAGCAGCTTAGCGCAAGGGGGCGTAGGCTATGGCTACACCTTC
CASSLAQGGVGYGYTF
>TRBJ1-3|.|TRBV30|.
TGTGCCTGGAGTGTACGGCGGGTCTCTGGAAACACCATATATTTT
CAWSVRRVSGNTIYF
>TRBJ2-1|TRBD2|TRBV2|.
TGTGCCAGCACCAGCGGGGGGGACTCCTACAATGAGCAGTTCTTC
CASTSGGDSYNEQFF
>TRBJ1-6|.|TRBV4-3|.
TGCGCCAGCAGCCTTTTTCTAAGCTCCTATAATTCACCCCTCCACTTT
CASSLFLSSYNSPLHF
>TRBJ2-1|.|TRBV11-2|.
TGTGCCAGCAGTTTGACAGCTGATGAGCAGTTCTTC
CASSLTADEQFF
>TRBJ2-7|TRBD2|TRBV28|.
TGTGCCAGCAGCGCGCCGGGAGGGCGTAGGAACGAGCAGTACTTC
CASSAPGGRRNEQYF
>TRBJ2-1|TRBD1|TRBV28|.
TGTGCCAGCAGGGACAGGGGCAATGAGCAGTTCTTC
CASRDRGNEQFF
>TRBJ1-4|.|TRBV6-5|.
TGTGCCAGCAGTTCGTGGGGCTTGGTAACTAATGAAAAACTGTTTTTT
CASSSWGLVTNEKLFF
>TRBJ1-1|.|TRBV7-5|.
TGTGCCAGAAGCTCCACCTTAAAACCGGGACAGACCAACACTGAAGCTTTCTTT
CARSSTLKPGQTNTEAFF
>TRBJ2-1|.|TRBV6-6|few
TGTGCCAGCAGTTACCAGGGGAGCTCCTACAATGAGCAGTTCTTC
CASSYQGSSYNEQFF
>TRBJ1-2|TRBD1|TRBV19|.
TGTGCCAGTAGTCTCGCGGGACAGGGGAACTATGGCTACACCTTC
CASSLAGQGNYGYTF
>TRBJ2-3|TRBD2|TRBV5-1|.
TGCGCCAGCAGCTTGGGGCTAGCGGGTTACCTCCGCACAGATACGCAGTATTTT
CASSLGLAGYLRTDTQYF
>TRBJ1-1|.|TRBV6-5|.
TGTGCCAGTCAGGACAAGAACACTGAAGCTTTCTTT
CASQDKNTEAFF
>TRBJ1-1|TRBD1|TRBV7-9|few
TGTGCCAGCGCCCCTAGGGGGCTGGCGAACACTGAAGCTTTCTTT
CASAPRGLANTEAFF
>TRBJ2-7|TRBD1|TRBV11-3|once
TGTGCCAGCAGCTTAAGACAGGGGGCATCTGAGCAGTACTTC
CASSLRQGASEQYF
>TRBJ2-1|.|TRBV7-2|.
TGTGCCAGCAGACTATACAATGAGCAGTTCTTC
CASRLYNEQFF
>TRBJ1-5|.|TRBV28|.
TGTGCCAGCAGTTTATTAGGGGAGGGGGGTCAGCCCCAGCATTTT
CASSLLGEGGQPQHF
>TRBJ1-4|TRBD1|TRBV5-1|.
TGCGCCAGCAGCATAGGACAGGGTGGGATCGGGGAAAAACTGTTTTTT
CASSIGQGGIGEKLFF
>TRBJ2-7|TRBD2|TRBV18|.
TGTGCCAGCTCACCACCGACGGGGGGCGAGCAGTACTTC
CASSPPTGGEQYF
>TRBJ1-5|.|TRBV30|.
TGTGCCTGGAGTGGCGGGACGGTCCTTAATCAGCCCCAGCATTTT
CAWSGGTVLNQPQHF
>TRBJ2-7|TRBD2|TRBV5-5|.
TGTGCCAGCAGCTCCGGTCTAGCGGGGGGGCTCCGGGAGCAGTACTTC
CASSSGLAGGLREQYF
>TRBJ1-6|TRBD1|TRBV2|.
TGTGCCAGCAGTGTCAGGGGGCCCGGTAATAATTCACCCCTCCACTTT
CASSVRGPGNNSPLHF
>TRBJ1-2|.|TRBV10-1|.
TGCGCCAGCACCCCGGTCAGGTTCGTTGGCTACACCTTC
CASTPVRFVGYTF
>TRBJ2-7|.|TRBV7-2|.
TGTGCCAGCAGCTTATCGTACGAGCAGTACTTC
CASSLSYEQYF
>TRBJ1-2|TRBD1|TRBV5-1|.
TGCGCCAGCAGCTCCTCTACAGGGGGCTATGGCTACACCTTC
CASSSSTGGYGYTF
>TRBJ2-2|.|TRBV30|.
TGTGCCTGGAGTGTACTAATGCTGCTGAACACCGGGGAGCTGTTTTTT
CAWSVLMLLNTGELFF
>TRBJ1-1|.|TRBV27|.
TGTGCCAGCCTCATCCGAGTAGGGGCATCGGAGACTGAAGCTTTCTTT
CASLIRVGASETEAFF
>TRBJ2-2|TRBD2|TRBV7-2|.
TGTGCCAGCAGCTTAGGACTAGCGGGGGTGAACACCGGGGAGCTGTTTTTT
CASSLGLAGVNTGELFF
>TRBJ2-1|TRBD1|TRBV7-2|few
TGTGCCAGCAGCTTAAGAACCAATGGACAGGGGGCCAATGAGCAGTTCTTC
CASSLRTNGQGANEQFF
>TRBJ1-2|.|TRBV19|.
TGTGCCAGTAGTATCGGCCGGGTTGACCGGGGCTACACCTTC
CASSIGRVDRGYTF